This is a list of T cell receptor beta chains from one sample in a study of OX40 agonist ivuxolimab in advanced cancers. Profiling relied on immunoSEQ multiplex PCR, and the TCRdb table lists in-frame clones only, not all of them. The data contain some 35,000 clones, 76% of them singletons. The input for sequencing was CD4+ or CD8+ T cells sorted from blood, taken in a trial of the OX40 agonist ivuxolimab. All receptors come from an adult with an advanced solid tumor such as melanoma, head and neck, liver or kidney cancer. CDR3s include the opening cysteine and the closing phenylalanine or tryptophan. A D gene is named only where the DNA matches it firmly. A row's size may be missing; if present it is once, few, many or a size class.

TRBV7-6	TRBJ2-7	NA	NA	CASSSQAGVKYEQYF	TGTGCCAGCAGTTCTCAGGCAGGGGTAAAATACGAGCAGTACTTC
TRBV7-9	TRBJ1-3	NA	NA	CASSSTGFSGNTIYF	TGTGCCAGCAGCTCAACAGGTTTCTCTGGAAACACCATATATTTT
TRBV25-1	TRBJ1-2	TRBD1	medium-sized	CASTRSDRRVRRGYTF	TGTGCCAGCACGCGATCGGACAGGAGAGTGCGGCGAGGCTACACCTTC
TRBV6-1	TRBJ2-7	NA	once	CASSEGWGHYEQYF	TGTGCCAGCAGTGAAGGTTGGGGACACTACGAGCAGTACTTC
TRBV27	TRBJ1-2	NA	few	CASSFMGSQGYGYTF	TGTGCCAGCAGTTTCATGGGTAGCCAGGGCTATGGCTACACCTTC
TRBV9	TRBJ2-2	TRBD2	NA	CASSAGLAGDTGELFF	TGTGCCAGCAGCGCGGGACTAGCGGGGGACACCGGGGAGCTGTTTTTT
TRBV7-8	TRBJ2-5	TRBD1	NA	CASSLGGGRAETQYF	TGTGCCAGCAGCTTAGGAGGGGGCCGAGCAGAGACCCAGTACTTC
TRBV4-1	TRBJ2-5	NA	few	CASSQEGGGGETQYF	TGTGCCAGCAGCCAAGAAGGGGGGGGAGGTGAGACCCAGTACTTC
TRBV7-2	TRBJ2-5	TRBD2	NA	CASSLAGTSGGGQETQYF	TGTGCCAGCAGCTTAGCGGGGACTAGCGGGGGGGGCCAAGAGACCCAGTACTTC
TRBV5-1	TRBJ1-2	TRBD1	NA	CASSITSGTGGGYTF	TGCGCCAGCAGCATCACCTCCGGGACAGGGGGCGGCTACACCTTC
TRBV5-6	TRBJ2-7	TRBD1	NA	CASSLRGQPSYEQYF	TGTGCCAGCAGCTTAAGGGGGCAACCCTCCTACGAGCAGTACTTC
TRBV5-1	TRBJ1-1	NA	few	CASSLSGMNTEAFF	TGCGCCAGCAGCTTATCAGGGATGAACACTGAAGCTTTCTTT
TRBV4-1	TRBJ1-1	TRBD1	NA	CASSQSGQSEAFF	TGCGCCAGCAGCCAATCGGGACAGTCTGAAGCTTTCTTT
TRBV5-5	TRBJ1-3	TRBD1	few	CASSLGQGVPGNTIYF	TGTGCCAGCAGCTTGGGACAGGGGGTTCCTGGAAACACCATATATTTT
TRBV6-6	TRBJ1-6	NA	NA	CASRRQSSYNSPLHF	TGTGCCAGCAGGCGACAGAGCTCCTATAATTCACCCCTCCACTTT
TRBV7-9	TRBJ2-1	TRBD1	NA	CASSSPGTEFLSSYNEQFF	TGTGCCAGCAGCTCTCCCGGGACAGAGTTTCTCAGCTCCTACAATGAGCAGTTCTTC
TRBV5-4	TRBJ1-1	NA	medium-sized	CASSLDLYSEAFF	TGTGCCAGCAGCTTGGACCTCTATTCTGAAGCTTTCTTT
TRBV30	TRBJ1-1	NA	few	CAWSVPGNTEAFF	TGTGCCTGGAGTGTACCTGGGAACACTGAAGCTTTCTTT